A single sample gave rise to the 3 T cell receptor beta chains below, sequenced in a study of T cells in Graves' hyperthyroidism and ophthalmopathy. The source material, RNA transcripts, was used to amplify TCR beta CDR3 regions. An initial round of RT-PCR targeting the TCR CDR3 relied on the HTBI primer set. TCRdb re-derived calls from the multiplex PCR reads in MiXCR, one entry per CDR3 protein. The repertoire includes about 270,000 distinct CDR3 sequences, approximately 24% of them detected once, and roughly 35% sits in the top ten. Material for sequencing was blood. The receptor set was obtained from a woman aged 40-49 years with Graves' ophthalmopathy.

This clonotype occurred many times. The rearrangement uses TRBV5-1 and TRBJ2-7; D gene unclear. Germline V gene sequence: CDR1 SGHRS, CDR2 YFSETQ. This CDR3 is built from 15 residues. The V and J ends lost 4 bases and 1 base respectively, with 15 bases between them. The CDR3 here is CASSRHGYASYEQYF. As DNA, the CDR3 is TGCGCCAGCAGCAGGCACGGGTATGCGTCCTACGAGCAGTACTTC.

This clonotype was seen repeatedly, ten times or more. V and J are TRBV28 and TRBJ1-5, with D possibly being TRBD1 (5 bases). V was trimmed by 3 bases and J by 2 bases, leaving 11 bases between them. Germline V gene sequence: CDR1 MDHEN, CDR2 SYDVKM. CDR3 length: 15 residues. CDR3 amino acids: CASSFLGGGNQPQHF. In DNA form, the CDR3 reads TGTGCCAGCAGTTTCCTGGGAGGGGGCAATCAGCCCCAGCATTTT.

The chain uses TRBV30 and TRBJ1-1; D unresolved. There are 13 residues in the CDR3. CDR1 and CDR2 (germline): GTSNPN, SVGIG (reference sequence). V lost 1 base and J lost 6, with 12 bases in between. CDR3 amino acids: CAWSGGADPEAFF. The CDR3 DNA sequence: TGTGCCTGGAGTGGTGGAGCCGACCCTGAAGCTTTCTTT.